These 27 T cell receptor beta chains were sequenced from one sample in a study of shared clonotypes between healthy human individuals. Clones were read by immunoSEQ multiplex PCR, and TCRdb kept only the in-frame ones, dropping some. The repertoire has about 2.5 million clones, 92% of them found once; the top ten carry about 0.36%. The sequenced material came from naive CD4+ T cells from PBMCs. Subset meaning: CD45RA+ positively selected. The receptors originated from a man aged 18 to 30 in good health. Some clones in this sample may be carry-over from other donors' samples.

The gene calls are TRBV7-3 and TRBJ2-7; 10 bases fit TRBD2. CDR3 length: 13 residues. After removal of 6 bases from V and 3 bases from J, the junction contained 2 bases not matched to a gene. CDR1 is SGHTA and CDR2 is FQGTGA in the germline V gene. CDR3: CASSASGGYEQYF. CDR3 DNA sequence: TGTGCCAGCAGTGCTAGCGGGGGCTACGAGCAGTACTTC.

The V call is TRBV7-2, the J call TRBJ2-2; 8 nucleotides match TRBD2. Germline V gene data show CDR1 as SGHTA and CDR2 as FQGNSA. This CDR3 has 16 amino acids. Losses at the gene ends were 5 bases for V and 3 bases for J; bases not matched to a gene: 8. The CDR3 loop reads CASSPPGGYDTGELFF. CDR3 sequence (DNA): TGTGCCAGCAGCCCCCCGGGGGGGTATGACACCGGGGAGCTGTTTTTT.

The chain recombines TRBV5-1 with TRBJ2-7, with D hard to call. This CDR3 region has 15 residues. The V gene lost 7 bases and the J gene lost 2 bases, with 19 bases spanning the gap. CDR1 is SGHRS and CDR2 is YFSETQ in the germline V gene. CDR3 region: CASYSGDPHPYEQYF. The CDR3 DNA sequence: TGCGCCAGCTACTCCGGCGACCCTCATCCCTACGAGCAGTACTTC.

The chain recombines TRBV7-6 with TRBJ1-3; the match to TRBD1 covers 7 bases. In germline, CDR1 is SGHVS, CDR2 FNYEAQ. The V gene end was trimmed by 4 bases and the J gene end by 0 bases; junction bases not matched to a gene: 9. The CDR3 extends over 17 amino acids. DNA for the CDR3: TGTGCCAGCAGCTCCCCCGGGACAGAAGCCTCTGGAAACACCATATATTTT. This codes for CASSSPGTEASGNTIYF.

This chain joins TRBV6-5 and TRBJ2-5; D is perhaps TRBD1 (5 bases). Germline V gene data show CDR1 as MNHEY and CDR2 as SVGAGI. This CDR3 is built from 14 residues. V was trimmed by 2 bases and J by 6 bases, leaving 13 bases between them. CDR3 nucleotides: TGTGCCAGCAGTTACAGCAGGGTCCTAAAGACCCAGTACTTC. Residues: CASSYSRVLKTQYF.

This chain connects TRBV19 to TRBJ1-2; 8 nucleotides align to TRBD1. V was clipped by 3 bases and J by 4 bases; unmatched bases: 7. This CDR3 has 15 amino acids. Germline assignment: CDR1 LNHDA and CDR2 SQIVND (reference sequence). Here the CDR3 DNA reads TGTGCCAGTAGTATTGGACAGGGAAGGGGCTATGGCTACACCTTC. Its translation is CASSIGQGRGYGYTF.

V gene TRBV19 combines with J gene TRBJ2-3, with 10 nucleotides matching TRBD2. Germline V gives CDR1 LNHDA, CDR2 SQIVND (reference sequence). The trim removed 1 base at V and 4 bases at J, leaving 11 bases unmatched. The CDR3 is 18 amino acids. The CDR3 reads CASSIVLLAGEYADTQYF. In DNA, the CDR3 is TGTGCCAGTAGTATAGTGTTGCTAGCGGGAGAGTATGCAGATACGCAGTATTTT.

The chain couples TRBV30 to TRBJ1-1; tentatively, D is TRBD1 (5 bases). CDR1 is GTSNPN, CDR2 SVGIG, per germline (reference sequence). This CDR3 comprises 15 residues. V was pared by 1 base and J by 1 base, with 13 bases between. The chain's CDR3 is CAWSAPTAPNTEAFF. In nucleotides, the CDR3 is TGTGCCTGGAGTGCTCCGACAGCACCGAACACTGAAGCTTTCTTT.

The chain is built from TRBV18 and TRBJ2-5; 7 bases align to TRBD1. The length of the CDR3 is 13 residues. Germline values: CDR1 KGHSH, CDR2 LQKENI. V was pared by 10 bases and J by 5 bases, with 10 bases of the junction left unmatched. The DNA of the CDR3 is TGTGCCACCTCCCGGGACAGCATTGAGACCCAGTACTTC. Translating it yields CATSRDSIETQYF.

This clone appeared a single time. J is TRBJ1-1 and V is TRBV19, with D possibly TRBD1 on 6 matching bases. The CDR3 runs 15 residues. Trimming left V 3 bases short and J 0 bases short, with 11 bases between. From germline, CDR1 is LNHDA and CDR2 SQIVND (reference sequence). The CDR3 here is CASSMGADLNTEAFF. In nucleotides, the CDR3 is TGTGCCAGTAGTATGGGGGCCGACCTGAACACTGAAGCTTTCTTT.

The CDR3 region has the DNA TGTGCCAGCAGCTTAGGGCTAGCGGTCCTAACAGATACGCAGTATTTT. This encodes CASSLGLAVLTDTQYF. The chain couples TRBV11-1 to TRBJ2-3, with 7 bases identical to TRBD2. This CDR3 has 16 residues. Per germline, CDR1 SGHAT and CDR2 FQDESV (reference sequence). J was trimmed by 3 bases and V by 1 base; bases with no gene match: 7.

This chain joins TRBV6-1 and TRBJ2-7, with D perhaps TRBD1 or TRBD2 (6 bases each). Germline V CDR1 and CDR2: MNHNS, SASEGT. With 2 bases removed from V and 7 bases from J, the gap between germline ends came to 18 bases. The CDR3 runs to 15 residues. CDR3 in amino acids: CASSERKAGQTEQYF. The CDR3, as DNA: TGTGCCAGCAGTGAAAGGAAGGCGGGACAAACAGAGCAGTACTTC.

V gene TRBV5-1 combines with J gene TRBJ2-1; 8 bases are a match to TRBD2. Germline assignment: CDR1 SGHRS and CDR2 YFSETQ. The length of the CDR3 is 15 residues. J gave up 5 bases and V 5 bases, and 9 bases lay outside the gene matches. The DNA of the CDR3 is TGCGCCAGCAGTTATGGACTAGCCGACCACAATGAGCAGTTCTTC. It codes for CASSYGLADHNEQFF.

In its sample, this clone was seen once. In nucleotides, the CDR3 is TGTGCCAGCAGTGAACTTAAGGAGGGGGTAAACTATGGCTACACCTTC. It encodes CASSELKEGVNYGYTF. This rearrangement joins TRBV6-1 to TRBJ1-2; D is possibly TRBD1 (6 bases). The CDR3 spans 16 residues. Germline V gene sequence: CDR1 MNHNS, CDR2 SASEGT. Trimming removed 2 bases from V and 2 bases from J, with 15 bases in between.

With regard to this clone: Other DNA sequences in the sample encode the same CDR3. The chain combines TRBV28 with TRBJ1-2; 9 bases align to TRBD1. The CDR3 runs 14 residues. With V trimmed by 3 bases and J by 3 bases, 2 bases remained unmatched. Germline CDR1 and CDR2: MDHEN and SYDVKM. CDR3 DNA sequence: TGTGCCAGCAGTTTGTGGACAGGGGACTATGGCTACACCTTC. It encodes CASSLWTGDYGYTF.

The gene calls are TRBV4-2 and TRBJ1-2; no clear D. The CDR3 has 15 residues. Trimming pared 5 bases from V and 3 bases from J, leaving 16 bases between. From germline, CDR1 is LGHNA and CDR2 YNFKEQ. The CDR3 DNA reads TGTGCCAGCAGCGCTAGCCTCACCGCTGACTATGGCTACACCTTC. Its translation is CASSASLTADYGYTF.

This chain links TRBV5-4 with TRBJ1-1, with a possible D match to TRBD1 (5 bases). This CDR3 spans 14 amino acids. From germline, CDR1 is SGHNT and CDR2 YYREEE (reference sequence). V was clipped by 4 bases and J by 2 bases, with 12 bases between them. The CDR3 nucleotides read TGTGCCAGCAGCGCGGGACCGTCCAACACTGAAGCTTTCTTT. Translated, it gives CASSAGPSNTEAFF.

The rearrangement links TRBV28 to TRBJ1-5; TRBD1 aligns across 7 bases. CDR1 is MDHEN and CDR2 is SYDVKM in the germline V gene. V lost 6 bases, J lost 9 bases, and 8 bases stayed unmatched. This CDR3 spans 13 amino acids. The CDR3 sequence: CASSRQGGWPQHF. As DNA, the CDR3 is TGTGCCAGCAGCAGACAGGGTGGTTGGCCCCAGCATTTT. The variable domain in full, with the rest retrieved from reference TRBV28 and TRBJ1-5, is DVKVTQSSRYLVKRTGEKVFLECVQDMDHENMFWYRQDPGLGLRLIYFSYDVKMKEKGDIPEGYSVSREKKERFSLILESASTNQTSMYLCASSRQGGWPQHFGDGTRLSIL.

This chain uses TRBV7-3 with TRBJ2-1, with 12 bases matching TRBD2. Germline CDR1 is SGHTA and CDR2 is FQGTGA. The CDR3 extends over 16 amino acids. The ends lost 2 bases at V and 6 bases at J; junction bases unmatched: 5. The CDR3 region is CASSLLTSGSGNEQFF. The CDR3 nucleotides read TGTGCCAGCAGCTTACTGACTAGCGGGAGTGGCAATGAGCAGTTCTTC.

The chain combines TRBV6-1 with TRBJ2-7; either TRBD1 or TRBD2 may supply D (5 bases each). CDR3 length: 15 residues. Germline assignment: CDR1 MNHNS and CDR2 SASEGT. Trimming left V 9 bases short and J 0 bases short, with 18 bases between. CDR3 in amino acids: CASTLTGLSSYEQYF. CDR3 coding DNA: TGTGCCAGTACCCTAACGGGGCTTTCCTCCTACGAGCAGTACTTC.

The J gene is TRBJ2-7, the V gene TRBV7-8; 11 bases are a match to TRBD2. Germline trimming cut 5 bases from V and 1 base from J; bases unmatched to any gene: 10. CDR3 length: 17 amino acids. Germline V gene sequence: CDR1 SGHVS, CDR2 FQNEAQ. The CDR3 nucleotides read TGTGCCAGCAGCCCTCCACCCCTAGCGGGAGGATCCTACGAGCAGTACTTC. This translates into CASSPPPLAGGSYEQYF.

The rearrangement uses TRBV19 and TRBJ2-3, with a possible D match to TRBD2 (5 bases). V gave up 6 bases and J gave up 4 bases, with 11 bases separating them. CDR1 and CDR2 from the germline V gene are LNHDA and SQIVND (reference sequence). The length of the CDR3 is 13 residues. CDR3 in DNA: TGTGCCAGTAGAAATAAGGGAGCAGATACGCAGTATTTT. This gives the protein CASRNKGADTQYF.

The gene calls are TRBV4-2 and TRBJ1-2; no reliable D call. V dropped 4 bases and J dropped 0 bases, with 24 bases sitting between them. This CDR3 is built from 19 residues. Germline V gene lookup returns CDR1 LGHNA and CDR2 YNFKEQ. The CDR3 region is CASSPKPVGITQANYGYTF. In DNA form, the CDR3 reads TGTGCCAGCAGCCCGAAACCAGTCGGGATCACCCAAGCTAACTATGGCTACACCTTC.

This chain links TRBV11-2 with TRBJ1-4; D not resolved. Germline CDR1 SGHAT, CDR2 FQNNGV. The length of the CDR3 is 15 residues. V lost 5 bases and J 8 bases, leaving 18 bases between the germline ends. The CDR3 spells CASSPIRDSTEKLFF. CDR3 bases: TGTGCCAGCAGCCCAATCCGCGACTCAACCGAAAAACTGTTTTTT.

CDR3 residues: CAWSGEYNSPLHF. The CDR3 nucleotides read TGTGCCTGGAGTGGCGAATATAATTCACCCCTCCACTTT. The genes are TRBV30 and TRBJ1-6; no clear D gene. V was clipped by 1 base and J by 4 bases, with 5 bases between them. The CDR3 is made up of 13 amino acids. From germline, CDR1 is GTSNPN and CDR2 SVGIG (reference sequence).

The CDR3 loop reads CASSIGTETDTQYF. The CDR3 DNA reads as TGCGCCAGCAGCATTGGGACGGAAACAGATACGCAGTATTTT. V usage is TRBV5-1 and J usage is TRBJ2-3; D could derive from TRBD1 or TRBD2 (5 bases each). V was pared by 4 bases and J by 3 bases, with 12 bases between. The CDR3 spans 14 residues. Looked up from germline, CDR1 is SGHRS and CDR2 is YFSETQ.

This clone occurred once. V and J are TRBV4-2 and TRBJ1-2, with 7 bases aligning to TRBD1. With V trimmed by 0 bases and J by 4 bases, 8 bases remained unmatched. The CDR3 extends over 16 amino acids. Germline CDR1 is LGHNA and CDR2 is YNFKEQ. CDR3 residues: CASSQEGRDRLYGYTF. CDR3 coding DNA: TGTGCCAGCAGCCAAGAAGGGCGGGACAGACTCTATGGCTACACCTTC.